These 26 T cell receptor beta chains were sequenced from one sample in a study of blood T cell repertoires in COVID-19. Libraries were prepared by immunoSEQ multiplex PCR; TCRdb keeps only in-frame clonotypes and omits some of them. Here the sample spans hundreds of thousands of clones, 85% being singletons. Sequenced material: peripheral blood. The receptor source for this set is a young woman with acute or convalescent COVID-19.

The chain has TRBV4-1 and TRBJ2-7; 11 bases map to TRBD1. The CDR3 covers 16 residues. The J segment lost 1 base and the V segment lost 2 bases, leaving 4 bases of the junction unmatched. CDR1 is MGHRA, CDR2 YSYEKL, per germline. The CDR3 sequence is CASSQWDRGISYEQYF. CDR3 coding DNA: TGCGCCAGCAGCCAATGGGACAGGGGGATATCCTACGAGCAGTACTTC.

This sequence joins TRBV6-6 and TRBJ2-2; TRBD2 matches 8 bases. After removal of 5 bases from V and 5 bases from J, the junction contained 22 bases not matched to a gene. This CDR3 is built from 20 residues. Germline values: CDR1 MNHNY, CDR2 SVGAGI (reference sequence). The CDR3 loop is CASSRPRGGSGGPGTGELFF. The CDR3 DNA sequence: TGTGCCAGCAGTCGACCTCGGGGGGGGAGCGGGGGCCCCGGGACCGGGGAGCTGTTTTTT.

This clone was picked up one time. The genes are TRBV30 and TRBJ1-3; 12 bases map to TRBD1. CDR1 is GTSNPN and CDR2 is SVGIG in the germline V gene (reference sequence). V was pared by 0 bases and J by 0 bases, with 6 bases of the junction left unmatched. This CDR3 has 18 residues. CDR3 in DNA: TGTGCCTGGAGTGTACTTGGGACAGGGGGCTCCTCTGGAAACACCATATATTTT. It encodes CAWSVLGTGGSSGNTIYF.

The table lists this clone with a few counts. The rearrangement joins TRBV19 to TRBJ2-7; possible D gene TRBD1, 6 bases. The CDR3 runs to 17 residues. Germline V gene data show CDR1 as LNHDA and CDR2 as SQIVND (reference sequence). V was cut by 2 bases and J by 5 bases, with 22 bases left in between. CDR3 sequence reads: CASSINGRRGGDNEQYF. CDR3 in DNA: TGTGCCAGTAGTATAAATGGGCGACGGGGTGGGGACAACGAGCAGTACTTC. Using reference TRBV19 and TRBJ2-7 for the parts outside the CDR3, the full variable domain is DGGITQSPKYLFRKEGQNVTLSCEQNLNHDAMYWYRQDPGQGLRLIYYSQIVNDFQKGDIAEGYSVSREKKESFPLTVTSAQKNPTAFYLCASSINGRRGGDNEQYFGPGTRLTVT.

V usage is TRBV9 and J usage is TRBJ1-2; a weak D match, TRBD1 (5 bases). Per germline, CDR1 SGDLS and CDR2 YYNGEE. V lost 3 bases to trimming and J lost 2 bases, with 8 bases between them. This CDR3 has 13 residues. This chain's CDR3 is CASSGQGNYGYTF. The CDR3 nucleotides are TGTGCCAGCAGCGGGCAGGGAAACTATGGCTACACCTTC.

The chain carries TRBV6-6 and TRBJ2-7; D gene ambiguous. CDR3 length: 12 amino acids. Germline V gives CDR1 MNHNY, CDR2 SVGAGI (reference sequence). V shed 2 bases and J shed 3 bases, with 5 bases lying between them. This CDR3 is CASSYPDYEQYF. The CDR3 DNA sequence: TGTGCCAGCAGTTACCCAGACTACGAGCAGTACTTC.

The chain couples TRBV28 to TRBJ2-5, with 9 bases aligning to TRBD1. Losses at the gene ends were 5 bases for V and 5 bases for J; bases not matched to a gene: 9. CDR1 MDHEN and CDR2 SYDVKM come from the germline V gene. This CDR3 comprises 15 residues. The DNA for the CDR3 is TGTGCCAGCAGTCCCTCCGGGACAGGGTTGGAGACCCAGTACTTC. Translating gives CASSPSGTGLETQYF.

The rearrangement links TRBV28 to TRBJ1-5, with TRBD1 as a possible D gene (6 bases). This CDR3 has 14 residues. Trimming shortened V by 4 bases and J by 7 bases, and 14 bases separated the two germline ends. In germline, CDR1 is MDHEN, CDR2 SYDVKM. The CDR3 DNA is TGTGCCAGCAGTTCTAACAGGGCTAGGCAGCCCCAGCATTTT. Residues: CASSSNRARQPQHF.

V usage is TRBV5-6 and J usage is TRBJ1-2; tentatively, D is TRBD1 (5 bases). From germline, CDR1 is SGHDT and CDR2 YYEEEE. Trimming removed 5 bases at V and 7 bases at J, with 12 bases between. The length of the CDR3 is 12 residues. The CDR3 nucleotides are TGTGCCAGCAGGGGGGGGACGAGTGGCTACACCTTC. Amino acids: CASRGGTSGYTF.

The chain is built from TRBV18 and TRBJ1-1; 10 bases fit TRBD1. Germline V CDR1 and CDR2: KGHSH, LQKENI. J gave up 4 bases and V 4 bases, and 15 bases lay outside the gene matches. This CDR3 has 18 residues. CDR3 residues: CASSRSPTGGAGTTEAFF. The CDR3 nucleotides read TGTGCCAGCTCACGATCTCCGACAGGGGGCGCCGGGACCACTGAAGCTTTCTTT.

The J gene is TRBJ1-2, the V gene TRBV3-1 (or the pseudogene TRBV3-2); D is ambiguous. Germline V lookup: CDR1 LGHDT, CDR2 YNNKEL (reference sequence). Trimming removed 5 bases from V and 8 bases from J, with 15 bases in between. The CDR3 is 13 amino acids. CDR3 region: CASSAGEVPGYTF. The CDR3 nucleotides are TGTGCCAGCAGCGCCGGTGAGGTTCCGGGCTACACCTTC.

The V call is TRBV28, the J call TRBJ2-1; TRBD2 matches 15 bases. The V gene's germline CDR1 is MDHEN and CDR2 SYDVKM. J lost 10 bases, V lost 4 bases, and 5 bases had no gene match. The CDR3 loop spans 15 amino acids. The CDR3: CASSWTSGRAEEQFF. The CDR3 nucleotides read TGTGCCAGCAGTTGGACTAGCGGGAGGGCGGAAGAGCAGTTCTTC.

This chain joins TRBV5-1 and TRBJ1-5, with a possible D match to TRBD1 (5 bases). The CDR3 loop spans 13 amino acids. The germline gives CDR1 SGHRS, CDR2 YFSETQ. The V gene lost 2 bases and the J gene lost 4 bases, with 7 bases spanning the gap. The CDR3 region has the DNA TGCGCCAGCAGCTTCCAGGGTAATCAGCCCCAGCATTTT. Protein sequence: CASSFQGNQPQHF. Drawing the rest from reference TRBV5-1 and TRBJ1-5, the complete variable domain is KAGVTQTPRYLIKTRGQQVTLSCSPISGHRSVSWYQQTPGQGLQFLFEYFSETQRNKGNFPGRFSGRQFSNSRSEMNVSTLELGDSALYLCASSFQGNQPQHFGDGTRLSIL.

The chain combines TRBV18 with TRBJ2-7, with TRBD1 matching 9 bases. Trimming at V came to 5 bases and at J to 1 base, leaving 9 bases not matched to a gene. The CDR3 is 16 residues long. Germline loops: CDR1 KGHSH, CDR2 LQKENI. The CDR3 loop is CASSKGTGHYSYEQYF. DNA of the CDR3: TGTGCCAGCTCAAAGGGGACAGGGCATTATTCCTACGAGCAGTACTTC.

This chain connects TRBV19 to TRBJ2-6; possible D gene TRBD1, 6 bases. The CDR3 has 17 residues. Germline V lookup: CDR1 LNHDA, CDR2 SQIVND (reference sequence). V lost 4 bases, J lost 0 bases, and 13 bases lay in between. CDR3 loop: CASSTGAQHSGANVLTF. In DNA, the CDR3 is TGTGCCAGTAGTACAGGGGCCCAACACTCTGGGGCCAACGTCCTGACTTTC.

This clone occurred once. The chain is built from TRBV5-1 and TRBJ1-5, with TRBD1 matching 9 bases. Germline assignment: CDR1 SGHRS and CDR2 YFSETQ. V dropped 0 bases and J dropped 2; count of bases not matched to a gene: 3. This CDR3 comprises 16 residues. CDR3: CASSLEDRGRNQPQHF. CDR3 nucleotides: TGCGCCAGCAGCTTGGAGGACAGGGGCCGCAATCAGCCCCAGCATTTT.

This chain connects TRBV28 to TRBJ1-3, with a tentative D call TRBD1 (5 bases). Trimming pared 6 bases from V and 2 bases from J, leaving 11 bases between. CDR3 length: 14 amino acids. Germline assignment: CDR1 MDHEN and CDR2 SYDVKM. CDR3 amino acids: CASRPGLAGNTIYF. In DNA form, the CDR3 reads TGTGCCAGCAGGCCAGGGTTAGCTGGAAACACCATATATTTT.

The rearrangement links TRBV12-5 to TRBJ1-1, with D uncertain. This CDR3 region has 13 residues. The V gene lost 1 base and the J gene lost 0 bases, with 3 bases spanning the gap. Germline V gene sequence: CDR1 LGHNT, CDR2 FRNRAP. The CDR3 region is CASGLALNTEAFF. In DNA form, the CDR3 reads TGTGCTAGTGGTTTGGCTCTGAACACTGAAGCTTTCTTT.

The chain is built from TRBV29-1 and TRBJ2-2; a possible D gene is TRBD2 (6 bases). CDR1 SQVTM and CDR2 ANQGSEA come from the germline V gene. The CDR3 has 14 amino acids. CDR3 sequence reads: CTPLGGSSTGELFF. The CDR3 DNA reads TGCACCCCTCTTGGAGGGTCATCCACCGGGGAGCTGTTTTTT.

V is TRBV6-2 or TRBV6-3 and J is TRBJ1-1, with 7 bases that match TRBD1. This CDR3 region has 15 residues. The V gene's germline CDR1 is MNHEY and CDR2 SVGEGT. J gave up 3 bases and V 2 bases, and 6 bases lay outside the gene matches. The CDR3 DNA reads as TGTGCCAGCAGTTACCACAGGGGAATCGACACTGAAGCTTTCTTT. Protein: CASSYHRGIDTEAFF.

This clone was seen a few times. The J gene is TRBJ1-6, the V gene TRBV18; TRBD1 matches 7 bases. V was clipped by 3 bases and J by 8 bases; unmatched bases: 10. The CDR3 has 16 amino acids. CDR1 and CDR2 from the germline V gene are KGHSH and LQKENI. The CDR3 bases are TGTGCCAGCTCACCGACTTCCGGGACAGCTGATTCACCCCTCCACTTT. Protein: CASSPTSGTADSPLHF.

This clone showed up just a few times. For the CDR3, the DNA is TGTGCCAGCAGCTTGTATGTCACGGGGCAGGGGGGCACAGATACGCAGTATTTT. Its protein is CASSLYVTGQGGTDTQYF. The chain is built from TRBV5-5 and TRBJ2-3; 7 bases are shared with TRBD1. J lost 1 base, V lost 1 base, and 12 bases had no gene match. Germline CDR1 SGHKS, CDR2 YYEKEE (reference sequence). This CDR3 has 18 amino acids.

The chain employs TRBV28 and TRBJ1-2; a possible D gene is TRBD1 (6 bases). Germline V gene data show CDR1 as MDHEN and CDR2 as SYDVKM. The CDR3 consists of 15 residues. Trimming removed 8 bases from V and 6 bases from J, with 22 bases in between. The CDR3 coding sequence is TGTGCCAGCTCGTCTTCCATCAGGGGAAAGGATGGCTACACCTTC. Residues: CASSSSIRGKDGYTF.

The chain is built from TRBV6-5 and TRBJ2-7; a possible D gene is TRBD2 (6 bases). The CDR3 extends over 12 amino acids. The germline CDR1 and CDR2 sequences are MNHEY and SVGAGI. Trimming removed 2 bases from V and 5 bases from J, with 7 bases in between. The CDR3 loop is CASSYAGNEQYF. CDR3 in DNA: TGTGCCAGCAGTTACGCGGGGAACGAGCAGTACTTC.

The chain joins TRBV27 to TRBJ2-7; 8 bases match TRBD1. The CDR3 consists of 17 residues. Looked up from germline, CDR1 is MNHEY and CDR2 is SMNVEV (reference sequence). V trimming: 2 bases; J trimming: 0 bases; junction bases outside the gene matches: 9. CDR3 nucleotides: TGTGCCAGCAGTTTAAAGGGGAGACAGGGGTCCTCCTACGAGCAGTACTTC. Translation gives CASSLKGRQGSSYEQYF.

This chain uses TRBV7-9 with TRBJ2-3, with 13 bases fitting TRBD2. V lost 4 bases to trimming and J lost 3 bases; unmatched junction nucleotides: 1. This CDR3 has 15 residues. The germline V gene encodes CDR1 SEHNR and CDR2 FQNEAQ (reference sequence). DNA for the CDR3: TGTGCCAGCAGCTCGGGACTAGCGGGAACAGATACGCAGTATTTT. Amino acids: CASSSGLAGTDTQYF.